This T cell receptor (beta chain) emerged from a study of metastatic and nonmetastatic thyroid tumors. Prior to thyroid surgery, none of the patients had received any treatment. Germline loops: CDR1 SGHTA, CDR2 FQGTGA. The CDR3 is 12 amino acids. The junction had 5 bases not matched to a gene; V was cut back by 5 bases and J by 11 bases. This clone has at least ten counts. Its antigen is unidentified. Study-wide results and caveats: Versus benign nodules, malignant thyroid tumors reportedly had significantly higher TCR beta diversity, in blood and tumor.

TCRdb re-analyzed the PCR reads through MiXCR. The sample yields some 86,000 clones, approximately 12% seen once. V is TRBV7-3 and J is TRBJ1-1, with TRBD1 matching over 10 bases. The source is a female donor with papillary thyroid cancer or a benign thyroid nodule (not recorded which). Some clones in this sample may be carry-over from other donors' samples. The source material was tumor tissue. Here the CDR3 DNA reads TGTGCCAGCAGCGTCAGGACAGGGGGGGCTTTCTTT. The encoded protein is CASSVRTGGAFF.